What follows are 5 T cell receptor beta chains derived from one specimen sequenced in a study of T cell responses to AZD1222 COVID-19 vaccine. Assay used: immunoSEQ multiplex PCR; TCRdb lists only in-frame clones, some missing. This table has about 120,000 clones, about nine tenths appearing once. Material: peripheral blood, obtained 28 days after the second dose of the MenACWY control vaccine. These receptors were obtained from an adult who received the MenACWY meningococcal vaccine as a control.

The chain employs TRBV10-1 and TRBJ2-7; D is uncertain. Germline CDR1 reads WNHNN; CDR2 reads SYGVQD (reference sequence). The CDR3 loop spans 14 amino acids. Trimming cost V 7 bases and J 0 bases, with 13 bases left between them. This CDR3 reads CASMGSMSSYEQYV. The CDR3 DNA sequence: TGCGCCAGCATGGGTTCTATGAGCTCCTACGAGCAGTACGTC.

The CDR3 loop reads CASSYAPDRGGETQYF. In DNA, the CDR3 is TGTGCCAGCAGTTACGCCCCCGACCGCGGGGGGGAGACCCAGTACTTC. The V call is TRBV6-5, the J call TRBJ2-5; 8 bases are shared with TRBD2. The germline V gene encodes CDR1 MNHEY and CDR2 SVGAGI. V was pared by 2 bases and J by 5 bases, with 10 bases of the junction left unmatched. This CDR3 has 16 amino acids.

This CDR3 reads CASSQDPWVMAGVEQYV. The CDR3 DNA reads TGTGCCAGCAGCCAAGATCCTTGGGTGATGGCAGGGGTCGAGCAGTACGTC. The chain joins TRBV14 to TRBJ2-7, with D possibly matching TRBD1 (6 bases). Germline lookup yields CDR1 SGHDN and CDR2 FVKESK. Trimming took 0 bases from V and 6 from J, leaving 21 bases between them. The CDR3 sequence is 17 residues long.

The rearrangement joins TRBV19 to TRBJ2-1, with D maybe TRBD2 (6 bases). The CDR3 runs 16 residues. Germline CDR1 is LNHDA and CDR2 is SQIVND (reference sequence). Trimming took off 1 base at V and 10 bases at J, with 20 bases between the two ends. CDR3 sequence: CASSIAGGMGVLEQFF. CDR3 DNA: TGTGCCAGTAGTATAGCCGGCGGGATGGGGGTATTAGAGCAGTTCTTC.

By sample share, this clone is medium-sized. The CDR3 loop is CASSLLGTEAFF. The CDR3 DNA is TGTGCCAGCAGCTTATTGGGGACTGAAGCTTTCTTT. The chain uses TRBV7-9 and TRBJ1-1; D gene uncertain. V was trimmed by 2 bases and J by 5 bases, leaving 6 bases between them. The germline V gene has CDR1 SEHNR and CDR2 FQNEAQ (reference sequence). CDR3 size: 12 residues. The variable domain in full, with the rest retrieved from reference TRBV7-9 and TRBJ1-1, is DTGVSQNPRHKITKRGQNVTFRCDPISEHNRLYWYRQTLGQGPEFLTYFQNEAQLEKSRLLSDRFSAERPKGSFSTLEIQRTEQGDSAMYLCASSLLGTEAFFGQGTRLTVV.